Shown below are 21 T cell receptor beta chains from a single sample sequenced in a study of T cell repertoires in cytomegalovirus infection. TCRdb itself ran the reads through MiXCR, one entry per CDR3 protein. Of around 300,000 distinct CDR3 sequences listed, more than 20% are singletons. The sequencing input was PBMCs. The receptor set was obtained from a human donor in good health (CMV status not recorded). Some clones in this sample may be carry-over from other donors' samples.

The sample holds a few counts of this clonotype. The rearrangement uses TRBV19 and TRBJ2-1, with TRBD2 matching 12 bases. Trimming removed 1 base from V and 10 bases from J; junction bases left unmatched: 5. The CDR3 sequence is 15 residues long. Germline CDR1 LNHDA, CDR2 SQIVND (reference sequence). CDR3 sequence: CASSIASGRASEQFF. DNA of the CDR3: TGTGCCAGTAGTATAGCTAGCGGGAGGGCCTCGGAGCAGTTCTTC.

The sample holds many counts of this clonotype. The rearrangement uses TRBV12-3 or TRBV12-4 and TRBJ1-2; D unclear. The CDR3 loop spans 12 amino acids. V was trimmed by 6 bases and J by 8 bases, leaving 13 bases between them. The CDR3 bases are TGTGCCAGCAGGGCGGAGATTGAGGGCTACACCTTC. Protein: CASRAEIEGYTF.

This clonotype occurred a few times. V is TRBV19 and J is TRBJ1-6, with unresolved D. The CDR3 contains 12 residues. Trimming cost V 1 base and J 8 bases, with 3 bases left between them. From germline, CDR1 is LNHDA and CDR2 SQIVND (reference sequence). CDR3 sequence (DNA): TGTGCCAGTAGTATAGCGGATTCACCCCTCCACTTT. Translation gives CASSIADSPLHF.

The chain combines TRBV20-1 with TRBJ1-2; D perhaps matches TRBD1 (6 bases). The CDR3 is 15 residues long. Trimming cost V 5 bases and J 4 bases, with 20 bases left between them. Germline CDR1 reads DFQATT; CDR2 reads SNEGSKA (reference sequence). The CDR3 spells CSAEGRSGAIYGYTF. The CDR3 coding sequence is TGCAGTGCTGAAGGAAGATCGGGGGCAATCTATGGCTACACCTTC.

J is TRBJ1-4 and V is TRBV11-2; D gene unclear. Trimming pared 1 base from V and 8 bases from J, leaving 11 bases between. Germline V CDR1 and CDR2: SGHAT, FQNNGV. The CDR3 length is 14 residues. The DNA of the CDR3 is TGTGCCAGCAGCTTAGCGGGATTTCAAGAAAAACTGTTTTTT. Its protein product is CASSLAGFQEKLFF.

This clonotype appeared many times. The genes are TRBV11-2 and TRBJ1-5; D is unclear. V lost 0 bases, J lost 7 bases, and 7 bases lay in between. The CDR3 length is 13 residues. From germline, CDR1 is SGHAT and CDR2 FQNNGV. The CDR3: CASSLDPGQPQHF. DNA for the CDR3: TGTGCCAGCAGCTTAGATCCGGGGCAGCCCCAGCATTTT.

This clonotype came up many times. The V gene is TRBV4-1, the J gene TRBJ2-7, with TRBD1 matching over 9 bases. This CDR3 is built from 16 residues. Per germline, CDR1 MGHRA and CDR2 YSYEKL. Unmatched junction bases numbered 8, after V lost 4 bases and J lost 1 base. The CDR3 region has the DNA TGCGCCAGCAGCCCGTCAGGACAGGGGATTTCCTACGAGCAGTACTTC. Protein sequence: CASSPSGQGISYEQYF.

The table lists this clonotype with a few counts. The gene calls are TRBV11-2 and TRBJ1-1; 10 nucleotides line up with TRBD1. CDR1 and CDR2 (germline): SGHAT, FQNNGV. The CDR3 spans 16 residues. The ends lost 1 base at V and 8 bases at J; junction bases unmatched: 10. The chain's CDR3 is CASSLGGRQGATEAFF. The CDR3 nucleotides read TGTGCCAGCAGCTTAGGAGGGCGACAGGGGGCGACCGAAGCTTTCTTT.

Here the CDR3 reads CASSTDYEQYF. In nucleotides, the CDR3 is TGTGCCAGCAGCACCGACTACGAGCAGTACTTC. The chain employs TRBV5-6 and TRBJ2-7, with D uncertain. CDR3 length: 11 amino acids. V lost 4 bases and J lost 3, with 5 bases in between. Germline-derived CDR1 and CDR2 are SGHDT and YYEEEE.

V gene TRBV6-4 combines with J gene TRBJ2-5; 13 bases are shared with TRBD2. The CDR3 consists of 18 residues. V shed 3 bases and J 2 bases; nucleotides not matched to a gene: 9. Per germline, CDR1 MRHNA and CDR2 SNTAGT. This CDR3 is CASSEVRLAGGWQETQYF. The CDR3 DNA is TGTGCCAGCAGTGAAGTGAGACTAGCGGGGGGCTGGCAAGAGACCCAGTACTTC.

Only a few counts were recorded for this clonotype. The chain uses TRBV29-1 and TRBJ1-1; D ambiguous. This CDR3 has 10 residues. Trimming pared 6 bases from V and 6 bases from J, leaving 8 bases between. Germline CDR1 is SQVTM and CDR2 is ANQGSEA. CDR3 DNA: TGCAGCGTGCAGAGGGCTGAAGCTTTCTTT. It codes for CSVQRAEAFF.

This clonotype was counted a few times. The J gene is TRBJ1-2, the V gene TRBV6-1; tentative D call: TRBD1 (5 bases). Germline V gene sequence: CDR1 MNHNS, CDR2 SASEGT. Trimming removed 2 bases at V and 8 bases at J, with 9 bases between. CDR3 length equals 12 residues. CDR3 region: CASSEQGNGYTF. In nucleotides, the CDR3 is TGTGCCAGCAGTGAACAGGGAAACGGCTACACCTTC.

This clonotype was counted a single time. This chain uses TRBV5-6 with TRBJ2-5, with 8 positions matching TRBD2. The germline CDR1 and CDR2 sequences are SGHDT and YYEEEE. There are 15 residues in the CDR3. The trim removed 4 bases at V and 5 bases at J, leaving 10 bases unmatched. CDR3 DNA: TGTGCCAGCAGCCCCGGCGAGCGGGAGTGGGAGACCCAGTACTTC. Protein: CASSPGEREWETQYF.

This clonotype has a handful of counts. The genes are TRBV5-4 and TRBJ2-3; 7 bases fit TRBD2. After removal of 0 bases from V and 0 bases from J, the junction contained 7 bases not matched to a gene. The CDR3 extends over 17 amino acids. CDR1 is SGHNT, CDR2 YYREEE, per germline (reference sequence). DNA for the CDR3: TGTGCCAGCAGCTTGGGGGGGGGGTTCACTAGCACAGATACGCAGTATTTT. Translating gives CASSLGGGFTSTDTQYF.

This clonotype was counted at least ten times. This chain joins TRBV7-2 and TRBJ2-5; D is unclear. The CDR3 has 14 residues. Germline V CDR1 and CDR2: SGHTA, FQGNSA. Trimming pared 3 bases from V and 4 bases from J, leaving 12 bases between. In nucleotides, the CDR3 is TGTGCCAGCAGCTTTAATCCAGGTGGAGAGACCCAGTACTTC. This gives the protein CASSFNPGGETQYF.

Only a few counts were recorded for this clonotype. The genes are TRBV5-6 and TRBJ2-7; 7 positions match TRBD2. The CDR3 is 16 amino acids. With 4 bases clipped from V and 1 base from J, the junction kept 11 bases outside the gene matches. Germline loops: CDR1 SGHDT, CDR2 YYEEEE. CDR3 loop: CASSDRVLAVSYEQYF. CDR3 coding DNA: TGTGCCAGCAGCGATCGAGTGCTAGCGGTTTCCTACGAGCAGTACTTC.

The table lists this clonotype with many counts. This rearrangement joins TRBV7-6 to TRBJ2-5, with 11 bases identical to TRBD2. J was trimmed by 1 base and V by 2 bases; bases with no gene match: 6. Germline assignment: CDR1 SGHVS and CDR2 FNYEAQ. This CDR3 has 17 amino acids. The CDR3 protein is CASSLRMTSGIQETQYF. The DNA for the CDR3 is TGTGCCAGCAGCTTACGCATGACTAGCGGGATCCAAGAGACCCAGTACTTC.

The chain combines TRBV2 with TRBJ2-1; the D gene is possibly TRBD1 (6 bases). The CDR3 covers 14 residues. Between the trimmed V and J ends, which lost 0 bases and 8 bases, there was a span of 11 bases. Germline V lookup: CDR1 SNHLY, CDR2 FYNNEI. This CDR3 reads CASSEAQGSHEQFF. The CDR3 coding sequence is TGTGCCAGCAGTGAAGCTCAGGGGTCGCATGAGCAGTTCTTC.

The rearrangement links TRBV19 to TRBJ1-1; 11 positions agree with TRBD1. The CDR3 extends over 13 amino acids. From germline, CDR1 is LNHDA and CDR2 SQIVND (reference sequence). V trimming: 8 bases; J trimming: 3 bases; junction bases outside the gene matches: 2. CDR3 loop: CASGQGADTEAFF. The CDR3 DNA reads as TGTGCCAGTGGACAGGGGGCGGACACTGAAGCTTTCTTT.

This clonotype was recorded a few times. This chain links TRBV11-3 with TRBJ2-1; D is perhaps TRBD1 (5 bases). The CDR3 length is 14 residues. Germline CDR1 is SGHNT and CDR2 is YENEEA. V lost 5 bases and J 8 bases, leaving 16 bases between the germline ends. The CDR3 coding sequence is TGTGCCAGCAGCCTTGAAGGGGCGTGGGATGAGCAGTTCTTC. Its protein product is CASSLEGAWDEQFF.

In regard to this clonotype: Since a much larger clone is just one base distant, this may be a read error. The chain carries TRBV7-2 and TRBJ2-5; 9 nucleotides line up with TRBD2. Germline V lookup: CDR1 SGHTA, CDR2 FQGNSA. There are 15 residues in the CDR3. The CDR3 reads CASSSRASGMETQHF. The CDR3 DNA is TGTGCCAGCAGCTCCCGGGCTAGCGGGATGGAGACCCAGCACTTC.